In its sample, the clone carrying this T cell receptor beta chain was seen many times. The record originates from a study of patients and donors after allogeneic stem cell transplantation. TCRdb reprocessed the RT-PCR reads via MiXCR and lists one record per CDR3 protein. This table holds about a million distinct CDR3 sequences, more than 15% found once. Germline V CDR1 and CDR2: MNHNS, SASEGT. The CDR3 extends over 14 amino acids. J lost 7 bases, V lost 3 bases, and 6 bases had no gene match. This TCR derives from a human donor who was either an allogeneic HSCT recipient or a stem cell or donor lymphocyte infusion donor (not recorded which). It is not recorded whose cells these are; they may come from a transplant donor. This rearrangement joins TRBV6-1 to TRBJ1-2, with 9 bases that match TRBD1. Sequencing input: blood, either unsorted or a sorted T cell fraction (not recorded which). The CDR3 DNA is TGTGCCAGCAGTGACCAAGGGGACAGGGCTGGCTACACCTTC. Protein: CASSDQGDRAGYTF.